The next 27 T cell receptor beta chains were all read from a single sample in a study of chemoradiotherapy in HPV16-positive cancers. Some clones are missing from TCRdb's copy, which holds only in-frame ones; the method was immunoSEQ multiplex PCR. The sample lists about 7,000 clones; about 74% were seen once. Sequencing used tumor tissue, obtained from a patient who underwent chemoradiotherapy. The receptors were sampled from a human donor with HPV-associated anogenital cancer.

The chain uses TRBV2 and TRBJ1-6; D remains ambiguous. This CDR3 spans 15 amino acids. V was trimmed by 4 bases and J by 0 bases, leaving 7 bases between them. Germline V lookup: CDR1 SNHLY, CDR2 FYNNEI. The CDR3 region is CASSVTSSYNSPLHF. The CDR3 DNA follows: TGTGCCAGCAGTGTCACTAGCTCCTATAATTCACCCCTCCACTTT.

This clone was recorded a few times. The rearrangement joins TRBV6-1 to TRBJ1-2; D is undetermined. V lost 11 bases, J lost 2 bases, and 9 bases lay in between. Germline assignment: CDR1 MNHNS and CDR2 SASEGT. The CDR3 contains 11 residues. The CDR3 sequence: CAGLLNYGYTF. As DNA, the CDR3 is TGTGCCGGTTTGTTAAACTATGGCTACACCTTC.

V usage is TRBV20-1 and J usage is TRBJ2-1; the D is unclear. CDR1 is DFQATT, CDR2 SNEGSKA, per germline (reference sequence). Trimming removed 6 bases at V and 9 bases at J, with 12 bases between. The CDR3 runs 11 residues. The CDR3, as DNA: TGCAGTGCGTATCTAGAGCCTGAGCAGTTCTTC. As protein: CSAYLEPEQFF.

CDR3 in DNA: TGTGCCAGTAGTCTCGGGGTTTATAGCAATCAGCCCCAGCATTTT. Translated: CASSLGVYSNQPQHF. V gene TRBV19 combines with J gene TRBJ1-5, with D hard to call. This CDR3 is 15 amino acids long. Trimming stripped 5 bases from V and 0 bases from J, with 11 bases between. Germline CDR1 is LNHDA and CDR2 is SQIVND (reference sequence).

This clone has more than one count but fewer than ten. This CDR3 is also generated by other DNA sequences in the sample. The V gene is TRBV7-8, the J gene TRBJ1-6; D gene ambiguous. This CDR3 comprises 11 residues. Germline assignment: CDR1 SGHVS and CDR2 FQNEAQ. V was trimmed by 5 bases and J by 7 bases, leaving 3 bases between them. CDR3 in amino acids: CASSLNSPLHF. The DNA of the CDR3 is TGTGCCAGCAGCCTGAATTCACCCCTCCACTTT.

The CDR3 loop reads CASSLRQPYEQYF. The CDR3 bases are TGCGCCAGCAGCTTGCGGCAGCCCTACGAGCAGTACTTC. The rearrangement joins TRBV5-1 to TRBJ2-7, with unresolved D. This CDR3 has 13 residues. From germline, CDR1 is SGHRS and CDR2 YFSETQ. The V end was cut by 1 base, the J end by 2 bases, with 7 bases between. The variable domain in full, completed from reference TRBV5-1 and TRBJ2-7, reads KAGVTQTPRYLIKTRGQQVTLSCSPISGHRSVSWYQQTPGQGLQFLFEYFSETQRNKGNFPGRFSGRQFSNSRSEMNVSTLELGDSALYLCASSLRQPYEQYFGPGTRLTVT.

This chain uses TRBV4-1 with TRBJ1-4; D is possibly TRBD1 (5 bases). The CDR3 sequence is 13 residues long. Germline V gene sequence: CDR1 MGHRA, CDR2 YSYEKL. V gave up 7 bases and J gave up 10 bases, with 16 bases separating them. The CDR3 nucleotides read TGCGCCAGCAACCGGGGCAAGGAGGGAAAACTGTTTTTT. It codes for CASNRGKEGKLFF.

The rearrangement uses TRBV4-2 and TRBJ1-5, with D tentatively TRBD1 (5 bases). V dropped 2 bases and J dropped 9 bases, with 17 bases sitting between them. From germline, CDR1 is LGHNA and CDR2 YNFKEQ. This CDR3 comprises 15 residues. This chain's CDR3 is CASSQLVTGDGPQHF. The CDR3 DNA reads TGTGCCAGCAGCCAACTAGTAACGGGGGATGGGCCCCAGCATTTT.

This clone was seen a handful of times. CDR3 residues: CASSLVGGDTF. The CDR3 bases are TGTGCCAGCAGCTTAGTGGGCGGGGACACCTTC. V usage is TRBV7-9 and J usage is TRBJ1-2; D unresolved. The CDR3 is 11 amino acids. Germline CDR1 is SEHNR and CDR2 is FQNEAQ (reference sequence). V was pared by 1 base and J by 12 bases, with 9 bases between.

The rearrangement uses TRBV30 and TRBJ2-3; no definite D call. Trimming left V 2 bases short and J 1 base short, with 4 bases between. Germline V lookup: CDR1 GTSNPN, CDR2 SVGIG (reference sequence). The CDR3 totals 12 residues. The CDR3 DNA follows: TGTGCCTGGAGTCCCGGCACAGATACGCAGTATTTT. Protein sequence: CAWSPGTDTQYF. The whole variable domain, filled in from reference TRBV30 and TRBJ2-3, reads SQTIHQWPATLVQPVGSPLSLECTVEGTSNPNLYWYRQAAGRGLQLLFYSVGIGQISSEVPQNLSASRPQDRQFILSSKKLLLSDSGFYLCAWSPGTDTQYFGPGTRLTVL.

This clone is large by share. This chain links TRBV6-1 with TRBJ1-6, with TRBD1 identical over 7 bases. Germline V gene sequence: CDR1 MNHNS, CDR2 SASEGT. This CDR3 contains 14 residues. V shed 1 base and J 9 bases; nucleotides not matched to a gene: 3. The CDR3 DNA sequence: TGTGCCAGCAGTGAAGACAGGGGACGTTCACCCCTCCACTTT. It codes for CASSEDRGRSPLHF.

The chain is built from TRBV7-3 and TRBJ1-4; 10 bases map to TRBD1. The CDR3 covers 16 residues. Germline-derived CDR1 and CDR2 are SGHTA and FQGTGA. J lost 8 bases, V lost 5 bases, and 11 bases had no gene match. The CDR3 nucleotides read TGTGCCAGCAGCCCCACTGAGGACAGGGGGGAAGAAAAACTGTTTTTT. Protein: CASSPTEDRGEEKLFF.

The CDR3 nucleotides are TGTGCCAGCTCACCACCGGGACCCAACACTGAAGCTTTCTTT. Amino acid sequence: CASSPPGPNTEAFF. The V gene is TRBV18, the J gene TRBJ1-1; the D gene is possibly TRBD1 (5 bases). Germline-derived CDR1 and CDR2 are KGHSH and LQKENI. The CDR3 has 14 amino acids. V was shortened by 0 bases and J by 2 bases, with 7 bases between the two germline ends.

The chain combines TRBV14 with TRBJ1-2; D is unclear. Germline CDR1 reads SGHDN; CDR2 reads FVKESK. The CDR3 is 15 amino acids. Trimming stripped 0 bases from V and 4 bases from J, with 12 bases between. This CDR3 is CASSQDRSSGYGYTF. CDR3 DNA sequence: TGTGCCAGCAGCCAAGATAGGTCGAGTGGCTATGGCTACACCTTC.

The V call is TRBV19, the J call TRBJ1-6, with D possibly TRBD1 on 6 matching bases. Germline CDR1 is LNHDA and CDR2 is SQIVND (reference sequence). This CDR3 has 14 amino acids. The V and J ends lost 2 bases and 10 bases respectively, with 12 bases between them. The CDR3: CASSIIGGWSPLHF. CDR3 in DNA: TGTGCCAGTAGTATAATTGGGGGCTGGTCACCCCTCCACTTT.

The chain combines TRBV29-1 with TRBJ1-2, with D hard to call. The CDR3 has 13 amino acids. The germline V gene encodes CDR1 SQVTM and CDR2 ANQGSEA. Trimming stripped 1 base from V and 8 bases from J, with 14 bases between. The CDR3 loop is CSVEVGSRQGYTF. CDR3 nucleotides: TGCAGCGTTGAAGTCGGCAGCCGGCAGGGCTACACCTTC.

V usage is TRBV27 and J usage is TRBJ1-6, with D maybe TRBD1 (5 bases). V dropped 4 bases and J dropped 10 bases, with 17 bases sitting between them. The germline CDR1 and CDR2 sequences are MNHEY and SMNVEV (reference sequence). The CDR3 consists of 15 residues. The CDR3: CASSSTGGVNSPLHF. CDR3 coding DNA: TGTGCCAGCAGTTCCACAGGTGGAGTAAACTCACCCCTCCACTTT.

CDR3 coding DNA: TGTGCCAGCAGTTATTGGACAGGGGCCTACGAGCAGTACTTC. The encoded protein is CASSYWTGAYEQYF. The chain recombines TRBV14 with TRBJ2-7; 9 bases are a match to TRBD1. J lost 2 bases, V lost 6 bases, and 5 bases had no gene match. Germline V gene lookup returns CDR1 SGHDN and CDR2 FVKESK. The CDR3 sequence is 14 residues long.

The chain joins TRBV29-1 to TRBJ2-2; D is possibly TRBD1 (5 bases). The CDR3 has 14 residues. V lost 7 bases to trimming and J lost 3 bases, with 15 bases between them. CDR1 SQVTM and CDR2 ANQGSEA come from the germline V gene. CDR3 in DNA: TGCAGCGCTCGGCAGGGTAGGGACACCGGGGAGCTGTTTTTT. This gives the protein CSARQGRDTGELFF.

The chain recombines TRBV18 with TRBJ1-5; possibly TRBD1 for D (6 bases). CDR1 is KGHSH, CDR2 LQKENI, per germline. This CDR3 has 17 residues. Trimming shortened V by 4 bases and J by 0 bases, and 16 bases separated the two germline ends. CDR3 nucleotide sequence: TGTGCCAGCTCACGGAAACAGGGCCTCGTTAGCAATCAGCCCCAGCATTTT. Its protein is CASSRKQGLVSNQPQHF.

The chain uses TRBV19 and TRBJ1-3; D gene ambiguous. The CDR3 loop spans 15 amino acids. V shed 5 bases and J shed 0 bases, with 11 bases lying between them. Germline V gene lookup returns CDR1 LNHDA and CDR2 SQIVND (reference sequence). DNA for the CDR3: TGTGCCAGTAGTCATTGGAAGCTCTCTGGAAACACCATATATTTT. Translating it yields CASSHWKLSGNTIYF.

This chain links TRBV15 with TRBJ2-7; no firm D call. Per germline, CDR1 LNHNV and CDR2 YYDKDF (reference sequence). The CDR3 spans 13 residues. V lost 3 bases and J 3 bases, leaving 9 bases between the germline ends. The CDR3 DNA is TGTGCCACCAGCAGGAGTAGCTTCTACGAGCAGTACTTC. Translation: CATSRSSFYEQYF.

The genes are TRBV11-2 and TRBJ2-7; no reliable D call. The V end was cut by 5 bases, the J end by 4 bases, with 15 bases between. Germline CDR1 is SGHAT and CDR2 is FQNNGV. The CDR3 runs to 14 residues. CDR3 loop: CASSLSPWGYEQYF. Written as DNA, the CDR3 is TGTGCCAGCAGCCTATCGCCCTGGGGTTACGAGCAGTACTTC.

The V and J genes are TRBV2 and TRBJ2-2, with TRBD2 identical over 8 bases. Trimming removed 7 bases from V and 0 bases from J; junction bases left unmatched: 10. This CDR3 contains 17 residues. CDR1 and CDR2 (germline): SNHLY, FYNNEI. The CDR3 DNA is TGTGCCAGCACCACGCGGGGGGTCAGGGCGAACACCGGGGAGCTGTTTTTT. Protein: CASTTRGVRANTGELFF.

This rearrangement joins TRBV7-9 to TRBJ2-1; D unresolved. CDR1 and CDR2 from the germline V gene are SEHNR and FQNEAQ (reference sequence). V gave up 5 bases and J gave up 7 bases, with 12 bases separating them. This CDR3 region has 13 residues. The DNA for the CDR3 is TGTGCCAGCAGCCCACTCGGGCGTAATGAGCAGTTCTTC. Its protein is CASSPLGRNEQFF. Supplemented by reference TRBV7-9 and TRBJ2-1, the full variable domain reads DTGVSQNPRHKITKRGQNVTFRCDPISEHNRLYWYRQTLGQGPEFLTYFQNEAQLEKSRLLSDRFSAERPKGSFSTLEIQRTEQGDSAMYLCASSPLGRNEQFFGPGTRLTVL.

The chain is built from TRBV9 and TRBJ1-1; no clear D gene. The germline CDR1 and CDR2 sequences are SGDLS and YYNGEE. This CDR3 region has 11 residues. V lost 3 bases to trimming and J lost 7 bases, with 7 bases between them. The CDR3 DNA is TGTGCCAGCAGCGGCGGTTTTGAAGCTTTCTTT. Residues: CASSGGFEAFF.

This clone was observed a single time. This rearrangement joins TRBV6-1 to TRBJ1-5; TRBD1 is a possible D gene (5 bases). The V gene's germline CDR1 is MNHNS and CDR2 SASEGT. Trimming left V 8 bases short and J 6 bases short, with 14 bases between. This CDR3 spans 13 amino acids. In nucleotides, the CDR3 is TGTGCCAGCCAAAAACGGGACGGTCAGCCCCAGCATTTT. Its protein product is CASQKRDGQPQHF.